This record looks at one TCR beta chain sequence and its context. As yet, its antigen is unknown. This sample is drawn from a study of shared clonotypes between healthy human individuals. Study details: Participating donors consisted of two women and a few men aged 18 to 49.

Broader study findings: The study found about 5% of naive CD4 clonotypes shared across a few donors.

Trimming removed 0 bases at V and 2 bases at J, with 9 bases between. The germline CDR1 and CDR2 sequences are SGHNT and YYREEE (reference sequence). The CDR3 consists of 15 residues. The material for each subset, its genomic DNA, was split evenly across several immunoSEQ plates. As processed by the authors: As immunoSEQ supplied junction-only sequences (without quality scores), filtering differed. The assay was immunoSEQ multiplex PCR, and TCRdb's table has in-frame clones only and misses some. That table supplies the V and J calls and clone size; D and trimming were determined from the DNA. The table lists roughly 380,000 clones, 96% of them singletons.

This chain links TRBV5-4 with TRBJ1-3, with TRBD1 as a possible D gene (6 bases). This sequence was found in a man younger than 45 in good health. Specimen: memory CD8+ T cells sorted from blood. Subset described: CD45RO+ cells pooled with CCR7-negative TemRA cells. The CDR3 here is CASSLGQATGNTIYF. The DNA of the CDR3 is TGTGCCAGCAGCTTGGGACAGGCAACTGGAAACACCATATATTTT. Using reference TRBV5-4 and TRBJ1-3 for the parts outside the CDR3, the full variable domain is ETGVTQSPTHLIKTRGQQVTLRCSSQSGHNTVSWYQQALGQGPQFIFQYYREEENGRGNFPPRFSGLQFPNYSSELNVNALELDDSALYLCASSLGQATGNTIYFGEGSWLTVV.